The entry below gives a single T cell receptor beta chain sequence along with its context. The record originates from a study of blood T cell repertoires in COVID-19. Study background: From T cells, B-cell-depleted T cells, or PBMCs came the material, which was cDNA or gDNA.

The CDR3 length is 19 residues. Germline V gene sequence: CDR1 MNHEY, CDR2 SVGEGT. V lost 4 bases, J lost 10 bases, and 18 bases stayed unmatched. Authors' processing steps: Cell counts per sample came from amplifying reference gene primers. Produced via immunoSEQ multiplex PCR; TCRdb's table is partial and in-frame only. Clonal size and the V and J genes are those of that table, whereas D and trimming came from the DNA. The data contain over 150,000 clones, 81% of them seen just once; the ten biggest clones take up approximately 12%. The gene calls are TRBV6-2 or TRBV6-3 and TRBJ2-1; TRBD2 matches 14 bases. This clonotype originated in a woman aged 80 or over with COVID-19, enrolled during active disease. Sequencing was carried out using peripheral blood. The CDR3 coding sequence is TGTGCCAGCAGTTCCCCATTCTCCGGGACTAGCGGGGGAGAATGGGAGCAGTTCTTC. It yields the protein CASSSPFSGTSGGEWEQFF.